The 32 T cell receptor beta chains below were found in one sample sequenced in a study of cytomegalovirus exposure and HLA in healthy donors. Clones were sequenced by immunoSEQ multiplex PCR, and TCRdb holds only the in-frame ones, with some missing. The data show about 190,000 clones, roughly 83% seen once. Sequenced sample: PBMCs. The receptors were sampled from a woman aged 18 to 35 in good health and CMV-seronegative.

The rearrangement uses TRBV4-2 and TRBJ2-1, with TRBD2 matching over 10 bases. CDR3 length: 15 amino acids. With 2 bases clipped from V and 8 bases from J, the junction kept 6 bases outside the gene matches. Germline lookup yields CDR1 LGHNA and CDR2 YNFKEQ. CDR3 DNA sequence: TGTGCCAGCAGCCAACCGACTAGCGGGTGGGATGAGCAGTTCTTC. Protein product: CASSQPTSGWDEQFF.

This clone was picked up one time. The gene calls are TRBV19 and TRBJ1-6, with 8 bases that match TRBD1. Germline CDR1 and CDR2: LNHDA and SQIVND (reference sequence). The CDR3 is 18 residues long. V gave up 8 bases and J gave up 2 bases; unmatched junction bases: 14. The DNA for the CDR3 is TGTGCCAGTTCTTCCGGCGACAGGGGAGGCCCCTATAATTCACCCCTCCACTTT. This codes for CASSSGDRGGPYNSPLHF.

The V and J genes are TRBV5-8 and TRBJ2-1; 8 bases are shared with TRBD1. CDR3 length equals 16 residues. The V gene's germline CDR1 is SGHTS and CDR2 YDEGEE. V was pared by 2 bases and J by 1 base, with 5 bases of the junction left unmatched. DNA for the CDR3: TGTGCCAGCAGCTTAGGGACAGGCCTTTCCTACAATGAGCAGTTCTTC. It codes for CASSLGTGLSYNEQFF.

This clone was detected a few times. CDR3 residues: CASSLTGQAGYTF. The CDR3 DNA reads TGTGCCAGCAGCTTAACGGGACAGGCTGGTTACACCTTC. The rearrangement links TRBV7-8 to TRBJ1-2; 8 positions match TRBD1. This CDR3 spans 13 amino acids. CDR1 is SGHVS, CDR2 FQNEAQ, per germline. With 2 bases clipped from V and 11 bases from J, the junction kept 7 bases outside the gene matches.

This clone was seen just once. The chain combines TRBV7-2 with TRBJ2-3; possibly TRBD2 for D (5 bases). CDR1 is SGHTA and CDR2 is FQGNSA in the germline V gene. With 1 base removed from V and 6 bases from J, the gap between germline ends came to 14 bases. CDR3 size: 15 residues. The CDR3 protein is CASSLVSDRGDTQYF. CDR3 nucleotide sequence: TGTGCCAGCAGCTTAGTCTCGGACCGAGGGGATACGCAGTATTTT.

The chain has TRBV5-1 and TRBJ2-5; 7 bases map to TRBD1. Per the germline V gene, CDR1 is SGHRS and CDR2 is YFSETQ. The trim removed 3 bases at V and 4 bases at J, leaving 9 bases unmatched. The CDR3 extends over 15 amino acids. The CDR3 loop is CASSSHRGTRETQYF. The CDR3 coding sequence is TGCGCCAGCAGCTCCCACAGGGGAACTCGAGAGACCCAGTACTTC. Together with reference TRBV5-1 and TRBJ2-5, the CDR3 gives the full variable domain: KAGVTQTPRYLIKTRGQQVTLSCSPISGHRSVSWYQQTPGQGLQFLFEYFSETQRNKGNFPGRFSGRQFSNSRSEMNVSTLELGDSALYLCASSSHRGTRETQYFGPGTRLLVL.

This clone turned up a few times. The chain couples TRBV30 to TRBJ1-2, with D perhaps matching TRBD1 (5 bases). Germline assignment: CDR1 GTSNPN and CDR2 SVGIG (reference sequence). This CDR3 has 16 residues. Trimming removed 0 bases from V and 1 base from J, with 15 bases in between. CDR3 coding DNA: TGTGCCTGGAGTGTACGGGGGGGAAGAGATAACTATGGCTACACCTTC. This translates into CAWSVRGGRDNYGYTF.

J is TRBJ1-1 and V is TRBV6-1; D call uncertain. V was clipped by 3 bases and J by 3 bases, with 20 bases between them. CDR1 is MNHNS, CDR2 SASEGT, per germline. The CDR3 is 17 amino acids. The CDR3 sequence: CASSDIFGQAWDTEAFF. The CDR3 region has the DNA TGTGCCAGCAGTGATATTTTTGGGCAGGCCTGGGACACTGAAGCTTTCTTT.

The chain couples TRBV18 to TRBJ2-7, with a possible D match to TRBD2 (5 bases). This CDR3 is 15 amino acids long. Germline V gene data show CDR1 as KGHSH and CDR2 as LQKENI. V was trimmed by 1 base and J by 7 bases, leaving 17 bases between them. DNA of the CDR3: TGTGCCAGCTCACCACTCCCACCGACCCGGGGAGAGCAGTACTTC. It encodes CASSPLPPTRGEQYF.

This clone has just a few counts. The chain joins TRBV9 to TRBJ1-2; D unclear. CDR3 length: 15 residues. V was pared by 5 bases and J by 1 base, with 15 bases between. Looked up from germline, CDR1 is SGDLS and CDR2 is YYNGEE. This CDR3 reads CASSKKSGLNYGYTF. For the CDR3, the DNA is TGTGCCAGCAGTAAGAAGTCGGGTCTTAACTATGGCTACACCTTC.

V usage is TRBV9 and J usage is TRBJ2-3, with a possible D match to TRBD1 (5 bases). Germline values: CDR1 SGDLS, CDR2 YYNGEE. The CDR3 runs 14 residues. The V end was cut by 5 bases, the J end by 4 bases, with 14 bases between. The CDR3 spells CASSATTAPDTQYF. CDR3 DNA: TGTGCCAGCAGTGCCACGACAGCGCCAGATACGCAGTATTTT. Based on the CDR3 plus reference TRBV9 and TRBJ2-3, the full variable domain is DSGVTQTPKHLITATGQRVTLRCSPRSGDLSVYWYQQSLDQGLQFLIQYYNGEERAKGNILERFSAQQFPDLHSELNLSSLELGDSALYFCASSATTAPDTQYFGPGTRLTVL.

This clone was picked up a small number of times. CDR3: CASSEPGQTGGYTF. The CDR3 DNA follows: TGTGCCAGCAGTGAACCCGGACAGACTGGCGGCTACACCTTC. This chain links TRBV6-1 with TRBJ1-2; D possibly corresponds to TRBD1 (6 bases). Trimming removed 2 bases at V and 8 bases at J, with 15 bases between. Germline assignment: CDR1 MNHNS and CDR2 SASEGT. CDR3 length: 14 amino acids.

V usage is TRBV7-9 and J usage is TRBJ2-7; D is perhaps TRBD2 (5 bases). The germline CDR1 and CDR2 sequences are SEHNR and FQNEAQ (reference sequence). This CDR3 has 14 residues. Trimming removed 5 bases from V and 3 bases from J, with 14 bases in between. CDR3 region: CASSLTSAGYEQYF. CDR3 in DNA: TGTGCCAGCAGCCTCACCTCCGCGGGCTACGAGCAGTACTTC. Filled out from reference TRBV7-9 and TRBJ2-7, the complete variable domain reads DTGVSQNPRHKITKRGQNVTFRCDPISEHNRLYWYRQTLGQGPEFLTYFQNEAQLEKSRLLSDRFSAERPKGSFSTLEIQRTEQGDSAMYLCASSLTSAGYEQYFGPGTRLTVT.

The V gene is TRBV27, the J gene TRBJ2-2; possibly TRBD2 for D (7 bases). CDR1 is MNHEY, CDR2 SMNVEV, per germline (reference sequence). The V end lost 3 bases, the J end lost 0 bases, and 20 bases lay between the germline ends. This CDR3 region has 19 residues. The CDR3 DNA reads TGTGCCAGCAGTTTGGAGTTTCGGGGGGCTACCACGAACACCGGGGAGCTGTTTTTT. Encoded protein: CASSLEFRGATTNTGELFF.

V usage is TRBV6-1 and J usage is TRBJ2-5, with TRBD1 identical over 7 bases. In germline, CDR1 is MNHNS, CDR2 SASEGT. Losses at the gene ends were 2 bases for V and 4 bases for J; bases not matched to a gene: 4. The length of the CDR3 is 14 residues. The CDR3 loop is CASSERGPSETQYF. The DNA for the CDR3 is TGTGCCAGCAGTGAAAGGGGGCCGTCAGAGACCCAGTACTTC.

The chain is built from TRBV4-1 and TRBJ1-2; D unresolved. Germline lookup yields CDR1 MGHRA and CDR2 YSYEKL. The CDR3 extends over 13 amino acids. V lost 0 bases to trimming and J lost 1 base, with 3 bases between them. DNA for the CDR3: TGCGCCAGCAGCCAAGAGTATAACTATGGCTACACCTTC. Protein product: CASSQEYNYGYTF.

The rearrangement links TRBV6-5 to TRBJ1-5, with unresolved D. The CDR3 extends over 14 amino acids. Germline V gene data show CDR1 as MNHEY and CDR2 as SVGAGI. The ends were cut back, 4 bases at V and 4 bases at J, with 11 bases in the middle. CDR3 in DNA: TGTGCCAGCAGTTTGTTCACGACAAATCAGCCCCAGCATTTT. As protein: CASSLFTTNQPQHF.

The V call is TRBV19, the J call TRBJ1-5; D gene uncertain. The V gene's germline CDR1 is LNHDA and CDR2 SQIVND (reference sequence). This CDR3 is built from 15 residues. V was cut by 3 bases and J by 10 bases, with 19 bases left in between. As DNA, the CDR3 is TGTGCCAGTAGTATTAGTTTGGGCAGCTTGGGCCCCCAGCATTTT. Translated: CASSISLGSLGPQHF.

The genes are TRBV11-2 and TRBJ2-7; D is perhaps TRBD1 (6 bases). V was clipped by 5 bases and J by 3 bases, with 17 bases between them. Germline V gene lookup returns CDR1 SGHAT and CDR2 FQNNGV. The CDR3 length is 15 residues. CDR3 amino acids: CASSPHHRVLYEQYF. DNA for the CDR3: TGTGCCAGCAGCCCGCATCACAGGGTTCTCTACGAGCAGTACTTC.

V gene TRBV30 combines with J gene TRBJ2-2; 9 nucleotides align to TRBD1. V gave up 0 bases and J gave up 1 base; unmatched junction bases: 3. CDR1 is GTSNPN and CDR2 is SVGIG in the germline V gene (reference sequence). The length of the CDR3 is 16 residues. The CDR3 region is CAWSVGTGRNTGELFF. CDR3 nucleotide sequence: TGTGCCTGGAGTGTTGGGACAGGGAGGAACACCGGGGAGCTGTTTTTT.

The chain uses TRBV4-1 and TRBJ1-4, with 7 positions matching TRBD1. The CDR3 is 17 residues long. With 1 base clipped from V and 7 bases from J, the junction kept 12 bases outside the gene matches. CDR1 and CDR2 from the germline V gene are MGHRA and YSYEKL. This CDR3 reads CASSQVGRTGSIEKLFF. CDR3 bases: TGCGCCAGCAGCCAAGTTGGACGGACAGGATCGATTGAAAAACTGTTTTTT.

This rearrangement joins TRBV6-1 to TRBJ1-1; tentatively, D is TRBD1 (5 bases). Trimming stripped 2 bases from V and 3 bases from J, with 10 bases between. This CDR3 region has 14 residues. The germline CDR1 and CDR2 sequences are MNHNS and SASEGT. The CDR3 is CASSEQGFDTEAFF. CDR3 nucleotides: TGTGCCAGCAGTGAACAGGGTTTTGACACTGAAGCTTTCTTT.

The CDR3: CASSLDIREQFF. The CDR3 DNA sequence: TGTGCCAGCAGCTTAGATATCCGGGAGCAGTTCTTC. V is TRBV7-8 and J is TRBJ2-1; D is unresolved. Germline CDR1 reads SGHVS; CDR2 reads FQNEAQ. Trimming pared 1 base from V and 10 bases from J, leaving 8 bases between. This CDR3 spans 12 amino acids.

The rearrangement joins TRBV2 to TRBJ1-1; maybe TRBD1 (5 bases). The V end was cut by 8 bases, the J end by 1 base, with 11 bases between. CDR1 and CDR2 (germline): SNHLY, FYNNEI. The CDR3 is made up of 13 amino acids. The CDR3 region is CASLVGPNTEAFF. The CDR3 nucleotides are TGTGCCAGCTTAGTGGGGCCGAACACTGAAGCTTTCTTT.

The chain joins TRBV12-5 to TRBJ2-3; no firm D call. This CDR3 spans 11 amino acids. With 7 bases removed from V and 5 bases from J, the gap between germline ends came to 7 bases. Germline loops: CDR1 LGHNT, CDR2 FRNRAP. CDR3 residues: CASATEDTQYF. The DNA for the CDR3 is TGTGCTAGTGCTACTGAAGATACGCAGTATTTT.

This clone has a single count. This chain links TRBV7-7 with TRBJ1-1; no reliable D call. The CDR3 contains 13 residues. Trimming cost V 5 bases and J 0 bases, with 7 bases left between them. Germline V gene lookup returns CDR1 SSHAT and CDR2 FNYEAQ (reference sequence). In nucleotides, the CDR3 is TGTGCCAGCAGCCGCGTCCTGAACACTGAAGCTTTCTTT. Encoded protein: CASSRVLNTEAFF.

This rearrangement joins TRBV9 to TRBJ1-4, with D hard to call. This CDR3 spans 17 amino acids. The V and J ends lost 1 base and 0 bases respectively, with 13 bases between them. Germline lookup yields CDR1 SGDLS and CDR2 YYNGEE. DNA of the CDR3: TGTGCCAGCAGCGTATCTCCGGGAGCCTCAACTAATGAAAAACTGTTTTTT. Protein product: CASSVSPGASTNEKLFF.

The V gene is TRBV15, the J gene TRBJ2-3, with 12 bases identical to TRBD1. Unmatched junction bases numbered 1, after V lost 1 base and J lost 2 bases. CDR1 LNHNV and CDR2 YYDKDF come from the germline V gene (reference sequence). This CDR3 has 16 amino acids. The DNA for the CDR3 is TGTGCCACCAGCAGAGGGGACAGGGGGCACACAGATACGCAGTATTTT. Encoded protein: CATSRGDRGHTDTQYF.

The chain employs TRBV29-1 and TRBJ1-1; 7 bases line up with TRBD1. V was pared by 4 bases and J by 2 bases, with 1 base of the junction left unmatched. The CDR3 contains 12 residues. The germline gives CDR1 SQVTM, CDR2 ANQGSEA. The CDR3 loop reads CSVGTGNTEAFF. The CDR3 nucleotides are TGCAGCGTTGGGACAGGTAACACTGAAGCTTTCTTT.

This clone was counted once. This sequence joins TRBV7-8 and TRBJ1-4, with 7 positions matching TRBD1. CDR1 is SGHVS and CDR2 is FQNEAQ in the germline V gene. This CDR3 has 16 amino acids. The V and J ends lost 1 base and 4 bases, in that order; junction bases with no gene match: 6. The DNA of the CDR3 is TGTGCCAGCAGCTTAGGAGGGGGCTTGGGTAATGAAAAACTGTTTTTT. Amino acid sequence: CASSLGGGLGNEKLFF. Variable domain in full (rest from reference TRBV7-8 and TRBJ1-4): GAGVSQSPRYKVAKRGQDVALRCDPISGHVSLFWYQQALGQGPEFLTYFQNEAQLDKSGLPSDRFFAERPEGSVSTLKIQRTQQEDSAVYLCASSLGGGLGNEKLFFGSGTQLSVL.

This sequence joins TRBV6-1 and TRBJ2-3, with D maybe TRBD1 (5 bases). Germline V CDR1 and CDR2: MNHNS, SASEGT. V lost 4 bases and J lost 10, with 15 bases in between. The CDR3 runs to 13 residues. CDR3 bases: TGTGCCAGCAGTGCAACAGGTTGGGGTTCGCAGTATTTT. This sequence encodes CASSATGWGSQYF.

The chain has TRBV27 and TRBJ2-1; no definite D call. The V end lost 4 bases, the J end lost 6 bases, and 4 bases lay between the germline ends. Germline V CDR1 and CDR2: MNHEY, SMNVEV (reference sequence). This CDR3 has 11 residues. The CDR3 sequence: CASSSRNEQFF. CDR3 in DNA: TGTGCCAGCAGTTCCCGCAATGAGCAGTTCTTC.